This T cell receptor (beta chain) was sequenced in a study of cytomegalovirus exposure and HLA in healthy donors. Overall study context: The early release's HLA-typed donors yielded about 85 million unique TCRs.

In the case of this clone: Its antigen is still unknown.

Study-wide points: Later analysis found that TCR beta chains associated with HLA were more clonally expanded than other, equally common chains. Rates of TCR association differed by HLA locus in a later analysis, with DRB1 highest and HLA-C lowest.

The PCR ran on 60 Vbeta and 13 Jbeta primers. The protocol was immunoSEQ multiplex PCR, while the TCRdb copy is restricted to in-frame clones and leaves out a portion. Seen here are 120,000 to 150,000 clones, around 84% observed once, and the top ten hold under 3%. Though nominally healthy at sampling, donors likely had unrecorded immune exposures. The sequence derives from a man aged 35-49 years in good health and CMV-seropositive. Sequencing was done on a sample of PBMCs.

The CDR3 reads CASSFGTGATYEQYF. The CDR3 nucleotides read TGTGCCAGCAGTTTTGGGACAGGGGCGACCTACGAGCAGTACTTC. This chain links TRBV27 with TRBJ2-7; 10 nucleotides agree with TRBD1. Germline V gene sequence: CDR1 MNHEY, CDR2 SMNVEV (reference sequence). The CDR3 is 15 amino acids. J was trimmed by 2 bases and V by 3 bases; bases with no gene match: 4.